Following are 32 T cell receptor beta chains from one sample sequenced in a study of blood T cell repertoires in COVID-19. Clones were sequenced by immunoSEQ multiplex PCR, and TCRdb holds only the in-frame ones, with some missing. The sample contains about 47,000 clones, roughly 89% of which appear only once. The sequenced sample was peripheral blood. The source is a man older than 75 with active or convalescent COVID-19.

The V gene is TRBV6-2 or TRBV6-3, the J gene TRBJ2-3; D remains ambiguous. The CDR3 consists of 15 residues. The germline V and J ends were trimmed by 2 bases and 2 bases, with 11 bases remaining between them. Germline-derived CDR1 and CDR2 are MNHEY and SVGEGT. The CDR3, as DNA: TGTGCCAGCAGTTACAGTTACAGAGTCACAGATACGCAGTATTTT. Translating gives CASSYSYRVTDTQYF.

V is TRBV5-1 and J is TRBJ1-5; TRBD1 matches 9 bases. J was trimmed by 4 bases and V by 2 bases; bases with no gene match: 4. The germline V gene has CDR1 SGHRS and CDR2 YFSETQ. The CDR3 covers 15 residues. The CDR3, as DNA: TGCGCCAGCAGCTTACAGGGGGCGAGGAATCAGCCCCAGCATTTT. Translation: CASSLQGARNQPQHF.

The CDR3 region is CASSPAGENTEAFF. Here the CDR3 DNA reads TGTGCCAGCAGCCCTGCAGGGGAGAACACTGAAGCTTTCTTT. The genes are TRBV7-3 and TRBJ1-1; TRBD1 is a possible D gene (6 bases). This CDR3 region has 14 residues. Between the trimmed V and J ends, which lost 5 bases and 1 base, there was a span of 11 bases. In germline, CDR1 is SGHTA, CDR2 FQGTGA.

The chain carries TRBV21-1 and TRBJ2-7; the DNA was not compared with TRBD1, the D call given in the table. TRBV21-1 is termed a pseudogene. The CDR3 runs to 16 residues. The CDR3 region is CASSINGTGDPYEQYF. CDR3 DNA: TGTGCCAGCAGCATAAACGGGACAGGGGATCCCTACGAGCAGTACTTC.

CDR3 DNA: TGTGCCAGCAGAGCCAGGGGGGATAATTCACCCCTCCACTTT. As protein: CASRARGDNSPLHF. J is TRBJ1-6 and V is TRBV6-1; 7 nucleotides align to TRBD1. CDR1 and CDR2 (germline): MNHNS, SASEGT. Trimming took 6 bases from V and 5 from J; bases not matched to a gene: 4. This CDR3 is built from 14 residues.

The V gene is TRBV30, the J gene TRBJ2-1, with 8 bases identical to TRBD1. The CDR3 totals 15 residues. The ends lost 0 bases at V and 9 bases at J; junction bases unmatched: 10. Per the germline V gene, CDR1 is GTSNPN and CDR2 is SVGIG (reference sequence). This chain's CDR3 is CAWSVWQGAYVEQFF. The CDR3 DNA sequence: TGTGCCTGGAGTGTATGGCAGGGGGCTTATGTTGAGCAGTTCTTC.

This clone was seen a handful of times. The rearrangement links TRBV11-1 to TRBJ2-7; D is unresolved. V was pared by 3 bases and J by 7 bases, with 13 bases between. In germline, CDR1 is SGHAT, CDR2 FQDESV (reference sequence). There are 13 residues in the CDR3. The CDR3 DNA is TGTGCCAGCAGCTTTGATGACTTCGCAGAGCAGTACTTC. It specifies CASSFDDFAEQYF.

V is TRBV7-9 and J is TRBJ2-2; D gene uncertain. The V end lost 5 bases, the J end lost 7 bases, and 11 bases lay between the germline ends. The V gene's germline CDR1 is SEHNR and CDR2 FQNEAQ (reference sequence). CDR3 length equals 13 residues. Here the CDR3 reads CASSPTTGGELFF. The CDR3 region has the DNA TGTGCCAGCAGCCCAACAACGGGCGGGGAGCTGTTTTTT. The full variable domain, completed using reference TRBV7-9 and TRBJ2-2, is DTGVSQNPRHKITKRGQNVTFRCDPISEHNRLYWYRQTLGQGPEFLTYFQNEAQLEKSRLLSDRFSAERPKGSFSTLEIQRTEQGDSAMYLCASSPTTGGELFFGEGSRLTVL.

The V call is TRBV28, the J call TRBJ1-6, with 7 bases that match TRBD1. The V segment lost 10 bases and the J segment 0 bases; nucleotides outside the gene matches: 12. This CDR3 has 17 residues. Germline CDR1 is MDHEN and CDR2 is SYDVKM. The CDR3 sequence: CATGQDGTDSYNSPLHF. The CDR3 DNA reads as TGTGCCACCGGACAGGACGGAACTGACTCCTATAATTCACCCCTCCACTTT.

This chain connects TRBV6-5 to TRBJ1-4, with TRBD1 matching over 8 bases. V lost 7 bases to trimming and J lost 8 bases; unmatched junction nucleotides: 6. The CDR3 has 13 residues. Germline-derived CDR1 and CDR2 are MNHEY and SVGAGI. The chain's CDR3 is CASITTGDEKLFF. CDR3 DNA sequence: TGTGCCAGCATAACGACAGGGGACGAAAAACTGTTTTTT.

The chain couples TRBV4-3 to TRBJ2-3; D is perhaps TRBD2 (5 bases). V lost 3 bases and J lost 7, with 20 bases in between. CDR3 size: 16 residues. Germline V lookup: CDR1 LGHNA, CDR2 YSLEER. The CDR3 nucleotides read TGCGCCAGCAGCCAGGACTGGAAGGGAGTATCGCATACGCAGTATTTT. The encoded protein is CASSQDWKGVSHTQYF.

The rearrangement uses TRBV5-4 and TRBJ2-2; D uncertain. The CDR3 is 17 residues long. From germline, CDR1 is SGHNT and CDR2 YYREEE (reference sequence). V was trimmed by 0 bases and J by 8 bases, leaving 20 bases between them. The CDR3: CASSLAGSNLLRGELFF. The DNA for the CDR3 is TGTGCCAGCAGCTTGGCCGGGTCAAACCTCCTTAGAGGGGAGCTGTTTTTT.

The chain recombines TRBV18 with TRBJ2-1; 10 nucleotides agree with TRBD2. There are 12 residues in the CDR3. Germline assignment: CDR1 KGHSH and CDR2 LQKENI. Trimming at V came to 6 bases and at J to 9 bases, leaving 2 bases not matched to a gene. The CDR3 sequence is CASSLAGGEQFF. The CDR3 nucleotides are TGTGCCAGCTCCTTAGCGGGGGGTGAGCAGTTCTTC.

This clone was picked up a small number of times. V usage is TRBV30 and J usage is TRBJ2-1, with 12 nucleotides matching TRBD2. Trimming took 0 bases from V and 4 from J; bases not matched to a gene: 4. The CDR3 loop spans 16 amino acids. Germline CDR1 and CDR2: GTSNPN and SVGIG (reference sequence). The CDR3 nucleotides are TGTGCCTGGAGTGTTCCGGGACTAGCGGGTTACAATGAGCAGTTCTTC. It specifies CAWSVPGLAGYNEQFF.

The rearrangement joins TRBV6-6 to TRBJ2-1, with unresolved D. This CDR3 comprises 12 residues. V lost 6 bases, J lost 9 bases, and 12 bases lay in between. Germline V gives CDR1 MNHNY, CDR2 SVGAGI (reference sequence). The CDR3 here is CASRESAGEQFF. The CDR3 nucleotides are TGTGCCAGCAGAGAAAGTGCCGGTGAGCAGTTCTTC.

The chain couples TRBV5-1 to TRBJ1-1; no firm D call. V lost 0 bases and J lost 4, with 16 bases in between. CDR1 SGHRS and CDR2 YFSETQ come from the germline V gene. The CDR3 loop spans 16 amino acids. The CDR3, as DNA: TGCGCCAGCAGCTTGGCTCAGGATGACCCCGGCACTGAAGCTTTCTTT. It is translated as CASSLAQDDPGTEAFF.

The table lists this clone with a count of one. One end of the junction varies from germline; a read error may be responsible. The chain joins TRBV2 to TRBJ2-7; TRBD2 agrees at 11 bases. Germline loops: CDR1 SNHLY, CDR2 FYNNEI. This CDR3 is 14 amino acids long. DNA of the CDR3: TGTGCAAGCACGAGGGCTAGCGGGAGGTACGAGCAGTACTTC. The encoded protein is CASTRASGRYEQYF. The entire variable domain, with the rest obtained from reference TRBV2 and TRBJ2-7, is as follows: EPEVTQTPSHQVTQMGQEVILRCVPISNHLYFYWYRQILGQKVEFLVSFYNNEISEKSEIFDDQFSVERPDGSNFTLKIRSTKLEDSAMYFCASTRASGRYEQYFGPGTRLTVT.

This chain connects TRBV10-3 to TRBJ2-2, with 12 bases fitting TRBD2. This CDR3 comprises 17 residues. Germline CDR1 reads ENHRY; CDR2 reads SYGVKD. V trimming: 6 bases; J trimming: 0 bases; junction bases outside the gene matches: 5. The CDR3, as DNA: TGTGCCATCAGCCAGACTAGCGGGAGAGCGAACACCGGGGAGCTGTTTTTT. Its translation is CAISQTSGRANTGELFF.

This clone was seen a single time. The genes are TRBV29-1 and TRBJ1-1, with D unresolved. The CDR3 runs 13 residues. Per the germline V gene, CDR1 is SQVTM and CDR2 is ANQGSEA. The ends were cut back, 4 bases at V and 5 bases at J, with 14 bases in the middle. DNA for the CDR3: TGCAGCGTTGTCAAAGCAGTGAGGACTGAAGCTTTCTTT. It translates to CSVVKAVRTEAFF.

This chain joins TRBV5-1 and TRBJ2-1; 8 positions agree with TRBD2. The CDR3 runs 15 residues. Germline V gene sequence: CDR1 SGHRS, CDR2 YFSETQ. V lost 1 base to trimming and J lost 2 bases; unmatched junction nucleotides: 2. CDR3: CASSLTSGAYNEQFF. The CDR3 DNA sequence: TGCGCCAGCAGCTTGACTAGCGGAGCCTACAATGAGCAGTTCTTC.

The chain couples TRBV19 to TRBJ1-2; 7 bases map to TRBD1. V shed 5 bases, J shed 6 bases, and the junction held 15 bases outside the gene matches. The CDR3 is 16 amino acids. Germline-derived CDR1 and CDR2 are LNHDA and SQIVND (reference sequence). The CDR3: CASSPGQPQLANGYTF. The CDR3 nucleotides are TGTGCCAGTAGTCCGGGACAGCCGCAGCTAGCGAATGGCTACACCTTC. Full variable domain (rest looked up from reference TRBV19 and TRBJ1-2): DGGITQSPKYLFRKEGQNVTLSCEQNLNHDAMYWYRQDPGQGLRLIYYSQIVNDFQKGDIAEGYSVSREKKESFPLTVTSAQKNPTAFYLCASSPGQPQLANGYTFGSGTRLTVV.

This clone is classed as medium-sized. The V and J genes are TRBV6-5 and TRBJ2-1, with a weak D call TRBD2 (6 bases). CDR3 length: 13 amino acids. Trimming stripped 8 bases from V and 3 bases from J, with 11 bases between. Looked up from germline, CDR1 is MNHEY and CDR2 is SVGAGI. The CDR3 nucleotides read TGTGCCAGCGGAGGGACGGACTACAATGAGCAGTTCTTC. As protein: CASGGTDYNEQFF.

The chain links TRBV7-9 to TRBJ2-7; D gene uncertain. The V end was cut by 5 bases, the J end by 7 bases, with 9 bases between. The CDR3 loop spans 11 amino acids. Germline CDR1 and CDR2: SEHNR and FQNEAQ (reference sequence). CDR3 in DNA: TGTGCCAGCAGCCTAACCGGGGAGCAGTACTTC. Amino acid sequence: CASSLTGEQYF. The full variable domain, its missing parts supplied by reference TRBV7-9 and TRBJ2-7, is DTGVSQNPRHKITKRGQNVTFRCDPISEHNRLYWYRQTLGQGPEFLTYFQNEAQLEKSRLLSDRFSAERPKGSFSTLEIQRTEQGDSAMYLCASSLTGEQYFGPGTRLTVT.

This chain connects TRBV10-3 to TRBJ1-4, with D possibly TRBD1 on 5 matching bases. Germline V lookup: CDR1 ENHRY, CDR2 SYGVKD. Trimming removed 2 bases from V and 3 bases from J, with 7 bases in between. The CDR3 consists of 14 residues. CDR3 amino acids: CAISEGGANEKLFF. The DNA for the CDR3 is TGTGCCATCAGTGAGGGGGGGGCTAATGAAAAACTGTTTTTT.

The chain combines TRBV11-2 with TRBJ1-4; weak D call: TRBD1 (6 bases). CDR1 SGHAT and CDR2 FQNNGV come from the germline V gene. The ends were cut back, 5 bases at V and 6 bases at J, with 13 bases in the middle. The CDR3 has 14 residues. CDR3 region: CASSVDRSHEKLFF. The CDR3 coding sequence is TGTGCCAGCAGCGTTGACAGGTCCCATGAAAAACTGTTTTTT.

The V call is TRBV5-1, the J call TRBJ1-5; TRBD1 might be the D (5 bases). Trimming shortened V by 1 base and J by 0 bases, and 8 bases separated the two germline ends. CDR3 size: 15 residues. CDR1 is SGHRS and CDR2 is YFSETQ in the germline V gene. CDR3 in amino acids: CASSLWGDSNQPQHF. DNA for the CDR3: TGCGCCAGCAGCTTGTGGGGGGATAGCAATCAGCCCCAGCATTTT. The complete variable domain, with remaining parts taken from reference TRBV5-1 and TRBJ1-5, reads KAGVTQTPRYLIKTRGQQVTLSCSPISGHRSVSWYQQTPGQGLQFLFEYFSETQRNKGNFPGRFSGRQFSNSRSEMNVSTLELGDSALYLCASSLWGDSNQPQHFGDGTRLSIL.

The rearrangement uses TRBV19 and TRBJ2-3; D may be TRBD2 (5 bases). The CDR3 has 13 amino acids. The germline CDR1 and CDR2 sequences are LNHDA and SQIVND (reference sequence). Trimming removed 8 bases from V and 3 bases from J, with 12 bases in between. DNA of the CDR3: TGTGCCAGTCGCCAGCGAGGGACAGATACGCAGTATTTT. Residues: CASRQRGTDTQYF.

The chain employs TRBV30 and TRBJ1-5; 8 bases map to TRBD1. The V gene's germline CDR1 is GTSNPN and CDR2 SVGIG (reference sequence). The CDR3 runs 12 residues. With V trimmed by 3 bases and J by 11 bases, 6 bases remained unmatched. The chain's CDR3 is CAWSATGGAQHF. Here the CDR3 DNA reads TGTGCCTGGAGCGCTACAGGGGGGGCCCAGCATTTT.

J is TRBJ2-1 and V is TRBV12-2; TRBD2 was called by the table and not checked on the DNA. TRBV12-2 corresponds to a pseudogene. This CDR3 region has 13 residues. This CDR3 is CASRPKAGNEQFF. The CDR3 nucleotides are TGTGCAAGTCGCCCTAAGGCGGGAAACGAGCAGTTCTTC.

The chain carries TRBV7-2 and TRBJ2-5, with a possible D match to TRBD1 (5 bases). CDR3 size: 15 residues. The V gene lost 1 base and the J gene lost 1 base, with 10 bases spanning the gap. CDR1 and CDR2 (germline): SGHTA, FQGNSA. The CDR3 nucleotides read TGTGCCAGCAGCTTAGTTCCAGGGCCCCAAGAGACCCAGTACTTC. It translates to CASSLVPGPQETQYF.

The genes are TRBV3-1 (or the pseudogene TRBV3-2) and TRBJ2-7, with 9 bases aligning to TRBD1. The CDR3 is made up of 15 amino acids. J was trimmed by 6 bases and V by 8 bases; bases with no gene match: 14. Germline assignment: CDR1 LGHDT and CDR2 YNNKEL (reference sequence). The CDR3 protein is CASGTTGTGMLEQYF. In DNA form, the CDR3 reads TGTGCCAGCGGGACGACCGGGACAGGGATGCTCGAGCAGTACTTC.

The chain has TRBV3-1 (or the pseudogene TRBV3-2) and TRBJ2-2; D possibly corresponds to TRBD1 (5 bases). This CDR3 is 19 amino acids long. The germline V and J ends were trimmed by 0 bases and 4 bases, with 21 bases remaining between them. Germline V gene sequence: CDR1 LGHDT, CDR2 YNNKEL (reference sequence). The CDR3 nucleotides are TGTGCCAGCAGCCAAGAAAGGTTAGTAAGCAGGGAAGGCACCGGGGAGCTGTTTTTT. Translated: CASSQERLVSREGTGELFF.